Shown below are 26 T cell receptor beta chains from a single sample sequenced in a study of OX40 agonist ivuxolimab in advanced cancers. Sequencing used immunoSEQ multiplex PCR; TCRdb keeps in-frame clones, though not all of them. The data show 45,000 to 50,000 clones, around 80% seen once. The sequenced sample was CD4+ or CD8+ T cells sorted from blood, obtained in a trial of the OX40 agonist ivuxolimab. Every receptor here comes from an adult with an advanced solid tumor such as melanoma, head and neck, liver or kidney cancer.

This clone was recorded once. The V and J genes are TRBV29-1 and TRBJ1-2, with D tentatively TRBD1 (6 bases). The CDR3 is 12 amino acids. In germline, CDR1 is SQVTM, CDR2 ANQGSEA. With 6 bases removed from V and 8 bases from J, the gap between germline ends came to 16 bases. CDR3 sequence reads: CSVDQGRWGYTF. CDR3 sequence (DNA): TGCAGCGTAGATCAGGGGCGGTGGGGCTACACCTTC.

This clone ranks as medium-sized (0.01 to 0.1%). The chain recombines TRBV5-4 with TRBJ2-2; 8 nucleotides agree with TRBD2. Germline trimming cut 3 bases from V and 6 bases from J; bases unmatched to any gene: 7. Germline CDR1 is SGHNT and CDR2 is YYREEE (reference sequence). This CDR3 has 15 residues. The DNA for the CDR3 is TGTGCCAGCAGCTCGGCGGGAGGAGGGGCCGGGGAGCTGTTTTTT. It encodes CASSSAGGGAGELFF.

As regards this clone: One junction end does not reproduce the germline sequence, and a read error may be involved. The sample carries other DNA sequences with the same CDR3. V usage is TRBV14 and J usage is TRBJ1-1; D gene uncertain. The CDR3 is made up of 14 amino acids. Germline lookup yields CDR1 SGHDN and CDR2 FVKESK. CDR3 DNA: TGTGCCAGCAGCCCCCTAAACCCCAACACTGAAGCCTTCTTT. Its protein is CASSPLNPNTEAFF.

The CDR3 protein is CASSVGQGARVHGYTF. The CDR3 nucleotides read TGTGCCAGCAGTGTAGGACAGGGGGCGCGGGTCCATGGCTACACCTTC. The V gene is TRBV2, the J gene TRBJ1-2; TRBD1 matches at 11 bases. Trimming cost V 4 bases and J 6 bases; bases outside gene matches: 10. This CDR3 spans 16 amino acids. The V gene's germline CDR1 is SNHLY and CDR2 FYNNEI.

This chain joins TRBV4-1 and TRBJ1-2, with 7 bases identical to TRBD1. The CDR3 length is 15 residues. Germline assignment: CDR1 MGHRA and CDR2 YSYEKL. V trimming: 3 bases; J trimming: 7 bases; junction bases outside the gene matches: 11. CDR3 DNA: TGCGCCAGCAGCCACCCAAGACAGGGAAAAGGTGGCTACACCTTC. Translated, it gives CASSHPRQGKGGYTF.

The rearrangement uses TRBV11-2 and TRBJ2-1, with D perhaps matching TRBD2 (6 bases). This CDR3 has 14 amino acids. CDR1 SGHAT and CDR2 FQNNGV come from the germline V gene. Trimming left V 5 bases short and J 6 bases short, with 14 bases between. The CDR3 DNA sequence: TGTGCCAGCAGCAACAAAGGACTAAGCAATGAGCAGTTCTTC. Its translation is CASSNKGLSNEQFF.

This chain connects TRBV29-1 to TRBJ2-7; 14 positions match TRBD2. Germline lookup yields CDR1 SQVTM and CDR2 ANQGSEA. CDR3 size: 16 residues. With V trimmed by 0 bases and J by 5 bases, 6 bases remained unmatched. CDR3 amino acids: CSVEEGLAGVLNEQYF. The CDR3 nucleotides are TGCAGCGTTGAAGAGGGACTAGCGGGAGTTCTCAACGAGCAGTACTTC.

V is TRBV4-1 and J is TRBJ2-5, with TRBD1 as a possible D gene (5 bases). The CDR3 consists of 13 residues. Germline V gene sequence: CDR1 MGHRA, CDR2 YSYEKL. V shed 5 bases and J shed 9 bases, with 16 bases lying between them. This CDR3 reads CASSFMGPQAQYF. The CDR3 nucleotides read TGCGCCAGCAGCTTCATGGGGCCACAGGCCCAGTACTTC.

The rearrangement uses TRBV9 and TRBJ1-2; no clear D. V was shortened by 1 base and J by 0 bases, with 4 bases between the two germline ends. CDR1 is SGDLS and CDR2 is YYNGEE in the germline V gene. The CDR3 is made up of 13 amino acids. CDR3 coding DNA: TGTGCCAGCAGCGTAAGGGCTAACTATGGCTACACCTTC. Translation: CASSVRANYGYTF.

The genes are TRBV4-1 and TRBJ1-4, with D possibly matching TRBD1 (5 bases). CDR1 MGHRA and CDR2 YSYEKL come from the germline V gene. V was clipped by 1 base and J by 8 bases, with 5 bases between them. The CDR3 has 12 amino acids. DNA for the CDR3: TGCGCCAGCAGCCAAGGGGGCGAAAAACTGTTTTTT. This encodes CASSQGGEKLFF.

V and J are TRBV7-8 and TRBJ1-1; D may be TRBD1 (5 bases). The length of the CDR3 is 15 residues. Trimming removed 8 bases at V and 0 bases at J, with 16 bases between. Germline V gene sequence: CDR1 SGHVS, CDR2 FQNEAQ. CDR3: CASRLWDGMNTEAFF. The CDR3 DNA is TGTGCCAGCCGTCTATGGGACGGCATGAACACTGAAGCTTTCTTT.

This rearrangement joins TRBV10-2 to TRBJ2-7, with 10 bases aligning to TRBD1. CDR3 size: 14 residues. Germline CDR1 reads WSHSY; CDR2 reads SAAADI. V dropped 6 bases and J dropped 7; count of bases not matched to a gene: 9. The CDR3 here is CASSGGTGAREQYF. The CDR3 nucleotides read TGCGCCAGCAGCGGAGGGACAGGGGCCCGGGAGCAGTACTTC.

The chain employs TRBV5-4 and TRBJ1-2; 10 bases map to TRBD1. Losses at the gene ends were 5 bases for V and 2 bases for J; bases not matched to a gene: 9. The CDR3 totals 16 residues. Germline V gene lookup returns CDR1 SGHNT and CDR2 YYREEE (reference sequence). The CDR3 region has the DNA TGTGCCAGCAGAATGAGACAGGGGGCGATAAACTATGGCTACACCTTC. This sequence encodes CASRMRQGAINYGYTF.

This CDR3 reads CASSQVFYTDTQYF. The CDR3 nucleotides read TGCGCCAGCAGCCAAGTCTTTTACACAGATACGCAGTATTTT. The V call is TRBV4-1, the J call TRBJ2-3; no clear D. The V and J ends lost 1 base and 2 bases respectively, with 7 bases between them. The CDR3 loop spans 14 amino acids. CDR1 is MGHRA, CDR2 YSYEKL, per germline.

V gene TRBV7-2 combines with J gene TRBJ2-7; D is uncertain. The V and J ends lost 1 base and 3 bases respectively, with 13 bases between them. Germline loops: CDR1 SGHTA, CDR2 FQGNSA. This CDR3 comprises 15 residues. CDR3 sequence (DNA): TGTGCCAGCAGCTTAGGGGTAAACTCCGGCTACGAGCAGTACTTC. Translation gives CASSLGVNSGYEQYF.

This chain uses TRBV10-2 with TRBJ2-5; the D is unclear. Germline V gives CDR1 WSHSY, CDR2 SAAADI. This CDR3 has 12 amino acids. The germline V and J ends were trimmed by 0 bases and 5 bases, with 4 bases remaining between them. The CDR3 nucleotides read TGCGCCAGCAGTGAGTCGGGTGAGACCCAGTACTTC. Protein product: CASSESGETQYF.

This chain connects TRBV7-2 to TRBJ1-2; the D gene is possibly TRBD1 (6 bases). Germline loops: CDR1 SGHTA, CDR2 FQGNSA. Trimming removed 5 bases from V and 3 bases from J, with 16 bases in between. The CDR3 has 15 amino acids. CDR3 sequence reads: CASSPGQLNHYGYTF. The CDR3 DNA is TGTGCCAGCAGCCCAGGACAGCTAAACCACTATGGCTACACCTTC.

This clone appeared a few times. The V gene is TRBV19, the J gene TRBJ2-7; 8 positions match TRBD2. The junction had 8 bases not matched to a gene; V was cut back by 3 bases and J by 7 bases. This CDR3 has 14 amino acids. Germline CDR1 LNHDA, CDR2 SQIVND (reference sequence). The DNA of the CDR3 is TGTGCCAGTAGTATTACGGTGGTAGCGGGAGAGCAGTACTTC. Translating gives CASSITVVAGEQYF.

The V and J genes are TRBV30 and TRBJ2-6; no clear D. V gave up 0 bases and J gave up 2 bases, with 8 bases separating them. CDR3 size: 15 residues. Per the germline V gene, CDR1 is GTSNPN and CDR2 is SVGIG (reference sequence). CDR3 amino acids: CAWSVMAPGANVLTF. The CDR3 coding sequence is TGTGCCTGGAGTGTGATGGCGCCTGGGGCCAACGTCCTGACTTTC.

The genes are TRBV5-6 and TRBJ1-5; D is undetermined. V lost 2 bases to trimming and J lost 7 bases, with 7 bases between them. The CDR3 totals 12 residues. Germline V gene sequence: CDR1 SGHDT, CDR2 YYEEEE. The DNA of the CDR3 is TGTGCCAGCAGCTTACGGGAGCAGCCCCAGCATTTT. This sequence encodes CASSLREQPQHF.

The chain combines TRBV11-2 with TRBJ2-5, with D perhaps TRBD2 (6 bases). Between the trimmed V and J ends, which lost 8 bases and 0 bases, there was a span of 10 bases. Germline-derived CDR1 and CDR2 are SGHAT and FQNNGV. This CDR3 spans 13 amino acids. DNA for the CDR3: TGTGCCAGCGCTGGGGACTACCAAGAGACCCAGTACTTC. It yields the protein CASAGDYQETQYF.

The rearrangement links TRBV18 to TRBJ1-5; D is possibly TRBD1 (5 bases). The CDR3 length is 13 residues. V dropped 4 bases and J dropped 1 base, with 5 bases sitting between them. Germline CDR1 KGHSH, CDR2 LQKENI. CDR3 loop: CASSRDSNQPQHF. The CDR3 DNA sequence: TGTGCCAGCTCACGGGACAGCAATCAGCCCCAGCATTTT.

V gene TRBV5-1 combines with J gene TRBJ2-2; 10 bases are shared with TRBD2. V lost 0 bases to trimming and J lost 3 bases; unmatched junction nucleotides: 2. The CDR3 totals 16 residues. Germline CDR1 reads SGHRS; CDR2 reads YFSETQ. The DNA of the CDR3 is TGCGCCAGCAGCTTGGTAGGGACTAGCGACACCGGGGAGCTGTTTTTT. This sequence encodes CASSLVGTSDTGELFF.

V is TRBV15 and J is TRBJ2-5; no firm D call. Germline CDR1 LNHNV, CDR2 YYDKDF (reference sequence). There are 15 residues in the CDR3. The germline V and J ends were trimmed by 0 bases and 4 bases, with 12 bases remaining between them. CDR3 residues: CATSRDPPVAETQYF. The CDR3, as DNA: TGTGCCACCAGCAGAGATCCCCCGGTAGCAGAGACCCAGTACTTC.

This clone turned up a few times. This CDR3 reads CASSKGQGPYEQYF. DNA of the CDR3: TGCGCCAGCAGTAAAGGACAGGGACCCTACGAGCAGTACTTC. The chain recombines TRBV10-1 with TRBJ2-7; 8 bases are a match to TRBD1. The CDR3 covers 14 residues. Germline V gene sequence: CDR1 WNHNN, CDR2 SYGVQD (reference sequence). J lost 2 bases, V lost 5 bases, and 5 bases had no gene match.

The V gene is TRBV4-1, the J gene TRBJ2-1; the D gene is possibly TRBD2 (6 bases). The CDR3 runs 19 residues. The V gene lost 3 bases and the J gene lost 3 bases, with 24 bases spanning the gap. CDR1 and CDR2 from the germline V gene are MGHRA and YSYEKL. The chain's CDR3 is CASSHGLGRQSSGYNEQFF. The CDR3 nucleotides read TGCGCCAGCAGCCATGGCTTAGGGAGGCAATCGTCAGGCTACAATGAGCAGTTCTTC.